One sample yielded the 3 T cell receptor beta chains listed below, sequenced in a study of blood T cell repertoires in COVID-19 (dated by TCRdb to the early 2020s). Libraries came from the immunoSEQ multiplex PCR assay. Sourced from immuneACCESS, this table was stored by TCRdb with only in-frame sequences that have V and J called. A share of the clones is absent; for the studies checked, an unresolved V gene accounts for under half, and the remainder has no known explanation. In this sample the table shows fewer than 150,000 clones, around four fifths of which occur a single time. The top ten clones comprise over 15% of the sample. The sample taken for sequencing was PBMCs or T cells enriched from blood (not recorded which). The receptors were gathered from a man in his thirties or forties who had recovered from COVID-19.

This clone turned up a few times. The rearrangement links TRBV9 to TRBJ1-1; no reliable D call. V lost 8 bases, J lost 0 bases, and 14 bases lay in between. CDR1 is SGDLS and CDR2 is YYNGEE in the germline V gene. The CDR3 is 14 residues long. The CDR3 spells CASGPYSLNTEAFF. In DNA form, the CDR3 reads TGTGCCAGTGGGCCCTACTCCCTGAACACTGAAGCTTTCTTT.

The chain is built from TRBV7-8 and TRBJ2-5, with D possibly TRBD1 on 6 matching bases. The V gene's germline CDR1 is SGHVS and CDR2 FQNEAQ. The CDR3 consists of 15 residues. The ends were cut back, 5 bases at V and 3 bases at J, with 16 bases in the middle. In DNA, the CDR3 is TGTGCCAGCAGCATACAGGGCGCTGGGAAAGAGACCCAGTACTTC. Translation: CASSIQGAGKETQYF.

This clone was picked up a small number of times. This chain connects TRBV3-1 (or the pseudogene TRBV3-2) to TRBJ2-7, with D perhaps matching TRBD2 (6 bases). Trimming took off 3 bases at V and 9 bases at J, with 9 bases between the two ends. This CDR3 is built from 11 residues. Germline CDR1 LGHDT, CDR2 YNNKEL (reference sequence). CDR3 sequence reads: CASSQRDSQYF. DNA for the CDR3: TGTGCCAGCAGCCAGCGGGACTCGCAGTACTTC.